A selection of T cell receptor beta chains follows, all from one sample in a study of TIL therapy for anti-PD-1-resistant metastatic lung cancer. Libraries were prepared by immunoSEQ multiplex PCR; TCRdb keeps only in-frame clonotypes and omits some of them. The table shows 55,000 to 65,000 clones, with about 70% occurring only once. This sample comprised blood, obtained at baseline. The receptors stem from a person aged 25 to 85 with non-small cell lung cancer. Both conserved end residues are part of each CDR3. The D gene is left open where the match is weak. The size of a clone is reported for some rows only, either as once, few or many, or as a class for expanded clones.

D | J | size | V | CDR3 | DNA
NA | TRBJ1-2 | NA | TRBV2 | CASSATGTLGGENGYTF | TGTGCCAGCAGTGCGACCGGGACCCTCGGAGGGGAAAATGGCTACACCTTC
NA | TRBJ2-5 | once | TRBV27 | CASSFSSDVQQETQYF | TGTGCCAGCAGTTTTTCCTCCGACGTCCAACAAGAGACCCAGTACTTC
NA | TRBJ1-5 | NA | TRBV6-6 | CASSTSGRQPQHF | TGTGCCAGCAGTACGAGTGGAAGGCAGCCCCAGCATTTT
NA | TRBJ1-1 | NA | TRBV6-5 | CASSYSSGRTEAFF | TGTGCCAGCAGTTACTCATCGGGCAGGACTGAAGCTTTCTTT
NA | TRBJ1-2 | NA | TRBV7-9 | CASLGDVWPNGYTF | TGTGCCAGCCTAGGCGACGTATGGCCGAATGGCTACACCTTC
NA | TRBJ2-7 | NA | TRBV7-3 | CASSPSYEQYF | TGTGCCAGCAGCCCCTCTTACGAGCAGTACTTC
NA | TRBJ2-7 | NA | TRBV7-2 | CASSLGQVLGEQYF | TGTGCCAGCAGCTTAGGGCAAGTCCTGGGAGAGCAGTACTTC
TRBD1 | TRBJ1-2 | NA | TRBV10-3 | CAISVDRGLGGYTF | TGTGCCATCAGTGTGGACAGGGGGCTGGGGGGCTACACCTTC
TRBD1 | TRBJ2-7 | NA | TRBV13 | CASSTRDRLYEQYF | TGTGCCAGCAGCACCCGGGACAGACTCTACGAGCAGTACTTC
TRBD2 | TRBJ2-1 | NA | TRBV27 | CASTPVGRGSYNEQFF | TGTGCCAGCACCCCCGTTGGGAGGGGCTCCTACAATGAGCAGTTCTTC
NA | TRBJ2-6 | NA | TRBV28 | CASSLAEGTSGANVLTF | TGTGCCAGCAGTTTAGCCGAGGGGACCTCTGGGGCCAACGTCCTGACTTTC
TRBD1 | TRBJ1-1 | NA | TRBV7-9 | CASIRGQATMGEAFF | TGTGCCAGCATTCGGGGACAGGCTACGATGGGTGAAGCTTTCTTT
TRBD2 | TRBJ2-5 | NA | TRBV9 | CASSVASGRDGETQYF | TGTGCCAGCAGCGTAGCTAGCGGGAGGGATGGAGAGACCCAGTACTTC
NA | TRBJ2-6 | NA | TRBV7-2 | CASSLGSGANVLTF | TGTGCCAGCAGCTTAGGGTCTGGGGCCAACGTCCTGACTTTC
TRBD2 | TRBJ2-1 | NA | TRBV7-7 | CASSPPGRVDEQFF | TGTGCTAGCAGCCCACCCGGGAGGGTGGACGAGCAGTTCTTC
NA | TRBJ1-5 | NA | TRBV7-2 | CASSLGPQGSQPQHF | TGTGCCAGCAGCTTAGGACCTCAGGGATCTCAGCCCCAGCATTTT
TRBD1 | TRBJ1-1 | NA | TRBV7-8 | CASSTGQGRVTEAFF | TGTGCCAGCAGCACCGGACAGGGGCGGGTCACTGAAGCTTTCTTT
NA | TRBJ1-2 | NA | TRBV6-6 | CASSRDTGYTF | TGTGCCAGCAGCCGGGACACTGGCTACACCTTC
NA | TRBJ2-6 | NA | TRBV7-3 | CASSFPGANVLTF | TGTGCCAGCAGCTTCCCCGGGGCCAACGTCCTGACTTTC
NA | TRBJ2-1 | NA | TRBV5-4 | CASSRGRDASYNEQFF | TGTGCCAGCAGCAGGGGGCGGGACGCCTCCTACAATGAGCAGTTCTTC
NA | TRBJ1-1 | NA | TRBV7-8 | CASSLPSDKTVTTNTEAFF | TGTGCCAGCAGCTTACCTTCGGACAAAACAGTAACCACGAACACTGAAGCTTTCTTT
TRBD2 | TRBJ2-7 | NA | TRBV19 | CASSTLGGYEQYF | TGTGCCAGTAGTACACTGGGGGGGTACGAGCAGTACTTC
TRBD1 | TRBJ2-7 | NA | TRBV5-1 | CASSLAPVSWDSTYEQYF | TGCGCCAGCAGCTTGGCACCGGTGAGTTGGGACAGCACCTACGAGCAGTACTTC
TRBD2 | TRBJ2-3 | once | TRBV7-2 | CASSPSRGLGTDTQYF | TGTGCCAGCAGCCCGTCGCGGGGGTTGGGCACAGATACGCAGTATTTT
NA | TRBJ2-1 | once | TRBV19 | CASSPPTRSYNEQFF | TGTGCCAGTAGTCCCCCGACTAGGTCCTACAATGAGCAGTTCTTC
NA | TRBJ2-3 | once | TRBV4-1 | CASSQDGLSPDTQYF | TGCGCCAGCAGCCAAGACGGACTCTCCCCAGATACGCAGTATTTT
TRBD1 | TRBJ1-2 | NA | TRBV14 | CASSPGTAGTYGYTF | TGTGCCAGCAGCCCGGGGACAGCTGGTACCTATGGCTACACCTTC
TRBD1 | TRBJ2-5 | NA | TRBV18 | CASSPRTGQQETQYF | TGTGCCAGCTCACCACGGACAGGTCAACAAGAGACCCAGTACTTC
NA | TRBJ1-2 | NA | TRBV21-1 | CASSKRDRGGYGYTF | TGTGCCAGCAGCAAAAGGGACAGGGGGGGCTATGGCTACACCTTC
NA | TRBJ2-7 | NA | TRBV2 | CASTWDTYEQYF | TGTGCCAGCACCTGGGACACCTACGAGCAGTACTTC
NA | TRBJ1-4 | NA | TRBV2 | CASFVETNEKLFF | TGTGCCAGCTTTGTGGAGACTAATGAAAAACTGTTTTTT
TRBD1 | TRBJ1-2 | NA | TRBV7-3 | CASSATRDREDGYTF | TGTGCCAGCAGCGCCACCCGGGACAGGGAGGACGGCTACACCTTC
NA | TRBJ1-3 | NA | TRBV11-2 | CASSLDEAGNTIYF | TGTGCCAGCAGCTTAGATGAGGCTGGAAACACCATATATTTT
TRBD2 | TRBJ2-7 | NA | TRBV19 | CATRAGTREQYF | TGTGCCACCCGGGCGGGGACTAGGGAGCAGTACTTC
NA | TRBJ1-5 | few | TRBV25-1 | CASSDRDGSNQPQHF | TGTGCCAGCAGTGACCGGGACGGTAGCAATCAGCCCCAGCATTTT
TRBD1 | TRBJ2-5 | NA | TRBV4-3 | CASSLHRETGAETQYF | TGCGCCAGCAGCCTCCATAGGGAGACAGGGGCAGAGACCCAGTACTTC
TRBD2 | TRBJ2-7 | few | TRBV4-1 | CASSPIRAGGGVEQYF | TGCGCCAGCAGCCCGATAAGAGCGGGAGGCGGCGTCGAGCAGTACTTC
NA | TRBJ2-2 | NA | TRBV5-1 | CASSPGGFLSGTGELFF | TGCGCCAGCAGCCCCGGTGGGTTTTTAAGCGGAACCGGGGAGCTGTTTTTT
TRBD1 | TRBJ2-5 | once | TRBV2 | CASKGTRDSQETQYF | TGTGCCAGCAAAGGTACCCGGGACAGCCAAGAGACCCAGTACTTC
NA | TRBJ1-2 | once | TRBV4-3 | CASSRGPANYGYTF | TGCGCCAGCAGCCGGGGCCCCGCTAACTATGGCTACACCTTC
NA | TRBJ1-2 | NA | TRBV19 | CASSNPSGVNYGYTF | TGTGCCAGTAGTAACCCGAGCGGGGTTAACTATGGCTACACCTTC
TRBD2 | TRBJ2-3 | NA | TRBV28 | CASSLGTESGGHTDTQYF | TGTGCCAGCAGTCTCGGGACGGAGAGCGGGGGACACACAGATACGCAGTATTTT
NA | TRBJ2-7 | NA | TRBV7-2 | CASSSPFLGGEQYF | TGTGCCAGCAGCTCACCTTTTCTAGGTGGCGAGCAGTACTTC
TRBD2 | TRBJ2-6 | NA | TRBV25-1 | CASSVASGSAGANVLTF | TGTGCCAGCAGTGTGGCTAGCGGGAGTGCTGGGGCCAACGTCCTGACTTTC
TRBD1 | TRBJ1-5 | few | TRBV5-5 | CASSYGQVLQPQHF | TGTGCCAGCAGCTACGGACAGGTCCTCCAGCCCCAGCATTTT
NA | TRBJ2-4 | NA | TRBV5-6 | CASSSGGLGSAIQYF | TGTGCCAGCAGCTCTGGGGGGCTTGGCTCGGCCATTCAGTACTTC
NA | TRBJ2-1 | NA | TRBV9 | CASSAQANSYNEQFF | TGTGCCAGCAGCGCCCAAGCGAACTCCTACAATGAGCAGTTCTTC
TRBD1 | TRBJ1-4 | once | TRBV5-4 | CASSLTRGLPGEKLFF | TGTGCCAGCAGCCTCACCAGGGGGCTCCCTGGTGAAAAACTGTTTTTT
TRBD1 | TRBJ1-5 | NA | TRBV28 | CASSSGGSNQPQHF | TGTGCCAGCAGTTCAGGGGGAAGCAATCAGCCCCAGCATTTT
TRBD2 | TRBJ2-1 | NA | TRBV7-7 | CASSPTLAGGLGEQFF | TGTGCTAGCAGCCCTACCCTAGCGGGAGGGCTCGGTGAGCAGTTCTTC
NA | TRBJ2-7 | few | TRBV2 | CASRDRTDSYEQYF | TGTGCCAGCAGGGACCGGACAGACTCCTACGAGCAGTACTTC
NA | TRBJ2-7 | NA | TRBV7-3 | CASSLTGVGEQYF | TGTGCCAGCAGCTTAACAGGGGTGGGGGAGCAGTACTTC
NA | TRBJ2-3 | NA | TRBV6-5 | CASSYSAAPLDTQYF | TGTGCCAGCAGTTACTCGGCAGCCCCCCTAGATACGCAGTATTTT